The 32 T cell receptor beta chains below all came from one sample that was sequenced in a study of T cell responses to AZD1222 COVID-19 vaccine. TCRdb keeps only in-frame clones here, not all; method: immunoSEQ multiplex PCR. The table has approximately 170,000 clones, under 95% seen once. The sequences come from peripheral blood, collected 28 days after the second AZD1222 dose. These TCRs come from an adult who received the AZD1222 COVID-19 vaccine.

The CDR3 is CASSQIRGQAFF. In DNA, the CDR3 is TGTGCCAGCAGCCAAATCAGGGGGCAGGCTTTCTTT. The V and J genes are TRBV28 and TRBJ1-1, with 8 nucleotides matching TRBD1. Trimming took 6 bases from V and 11 from J; bases not matched to a gene: 8. The germline CDR1 and CDR2 sequences are MDHEN and SYDVKM. There are 12 residues in the CDR3.

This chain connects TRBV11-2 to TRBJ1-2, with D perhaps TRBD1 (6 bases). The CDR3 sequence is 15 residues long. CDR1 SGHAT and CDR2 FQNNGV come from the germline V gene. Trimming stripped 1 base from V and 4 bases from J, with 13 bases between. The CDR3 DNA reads TGTGCCAGCAGCTTAGGGAGACAGGCCGCCTATGGCTACACCTTC. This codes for CASSLGRQAAYGYTF.

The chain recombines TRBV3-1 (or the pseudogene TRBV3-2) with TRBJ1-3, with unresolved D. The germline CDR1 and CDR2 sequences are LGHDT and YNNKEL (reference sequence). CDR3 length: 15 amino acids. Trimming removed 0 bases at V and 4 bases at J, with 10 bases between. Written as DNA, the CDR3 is TGTGCCAGCAGCCAAGATTGGGTTTTGGGAAACACCATATATTTT. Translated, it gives CASSQDWVLGNTIYF.

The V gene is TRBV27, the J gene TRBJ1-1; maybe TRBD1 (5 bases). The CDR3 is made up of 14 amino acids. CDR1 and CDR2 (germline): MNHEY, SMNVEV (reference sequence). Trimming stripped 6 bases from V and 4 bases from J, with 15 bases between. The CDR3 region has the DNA TGTGCCAGCAGGGACCGCAGGGTGAGCACTGAAGCTTTCTTT. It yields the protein CASRDRRVSTEAFF.

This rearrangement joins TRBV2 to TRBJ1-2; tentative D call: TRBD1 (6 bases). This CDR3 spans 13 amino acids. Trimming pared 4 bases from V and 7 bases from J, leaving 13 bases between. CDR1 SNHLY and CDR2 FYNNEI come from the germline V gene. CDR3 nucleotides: TGTGCCAGCAGTGTGGGGGGCCAGGCTGGCTACACCTTC. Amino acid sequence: CASSVGGQAGYTF.

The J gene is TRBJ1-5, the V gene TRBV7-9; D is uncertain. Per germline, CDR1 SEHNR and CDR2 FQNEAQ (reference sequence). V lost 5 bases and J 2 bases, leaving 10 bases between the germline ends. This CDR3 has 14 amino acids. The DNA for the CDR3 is TGTGCCAGCAGCAAACCCGGGGGCAATCAGCCCCAGCATTTT. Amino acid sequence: CASSKPGGNQPQHF.

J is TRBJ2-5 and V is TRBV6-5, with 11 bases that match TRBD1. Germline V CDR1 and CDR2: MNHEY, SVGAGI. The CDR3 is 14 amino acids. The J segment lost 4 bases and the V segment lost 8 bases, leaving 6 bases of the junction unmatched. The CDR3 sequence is CASSRGTGGETQYF. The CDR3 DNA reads TGTGCCAGCTCGCGGGGGACAGGGGGAGAGACCCAGTACTTC.

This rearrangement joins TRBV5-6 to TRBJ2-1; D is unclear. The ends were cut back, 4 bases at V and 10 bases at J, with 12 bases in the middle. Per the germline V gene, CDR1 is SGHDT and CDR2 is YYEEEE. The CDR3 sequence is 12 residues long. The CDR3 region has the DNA TGTGCCAGCAGCCCCCTTCTCGCCGAGCAGTTCTTC. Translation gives CASSPLLAEQFF.

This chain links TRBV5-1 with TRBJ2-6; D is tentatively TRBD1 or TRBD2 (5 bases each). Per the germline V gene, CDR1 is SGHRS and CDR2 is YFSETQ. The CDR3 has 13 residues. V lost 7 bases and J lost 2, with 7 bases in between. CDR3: CASGGTGANVLTF. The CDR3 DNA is TGCGCCAGCGGGGGTACTGGGGCCAACGTCCTGACTTTC.

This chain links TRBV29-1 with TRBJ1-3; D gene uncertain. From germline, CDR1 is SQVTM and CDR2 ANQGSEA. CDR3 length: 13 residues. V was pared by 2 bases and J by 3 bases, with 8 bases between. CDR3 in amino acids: CSVERDGGNTIYF. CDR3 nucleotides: TGCAGCGTTGAAAGGGATGGTGGAAACACCATATATTTT.

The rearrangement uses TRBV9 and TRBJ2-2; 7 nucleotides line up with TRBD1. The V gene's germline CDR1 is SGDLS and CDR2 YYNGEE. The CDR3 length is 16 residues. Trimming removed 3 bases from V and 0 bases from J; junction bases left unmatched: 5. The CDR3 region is CASSARTGSNTGELFF. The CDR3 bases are TGTGCCAGCAGCGCCCGGACAGGATCGAACACCGGGGAGCTGTTTTTT.

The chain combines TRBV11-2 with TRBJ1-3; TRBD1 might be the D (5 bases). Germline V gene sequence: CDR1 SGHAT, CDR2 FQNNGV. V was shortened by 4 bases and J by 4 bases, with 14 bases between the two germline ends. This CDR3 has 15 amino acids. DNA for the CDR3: TGTGCCAGCAGCTCCACCACGGGACGGGGAAACACCATATATTTT. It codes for CASSSTTGRGNTIYF.

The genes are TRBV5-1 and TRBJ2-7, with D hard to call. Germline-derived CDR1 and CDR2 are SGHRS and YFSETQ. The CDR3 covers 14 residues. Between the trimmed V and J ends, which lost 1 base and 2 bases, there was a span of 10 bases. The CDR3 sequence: CASSLSVEPYEQYF. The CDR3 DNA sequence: TGCGCCAGCAGCTTGTCAGTGGAACCCTACGAGCAGTACTTC. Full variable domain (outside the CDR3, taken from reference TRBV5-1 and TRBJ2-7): KAGVTQTPRYLIKTRGQQVTLSCSPISGHRSVSWYQQTPGQGLQFLFEYFSETQRNKGNFPGRFSGRQFSNSRSEMNVSTLELGDSALYLCASSLSVEPYEQYFGPGTRLTVT.

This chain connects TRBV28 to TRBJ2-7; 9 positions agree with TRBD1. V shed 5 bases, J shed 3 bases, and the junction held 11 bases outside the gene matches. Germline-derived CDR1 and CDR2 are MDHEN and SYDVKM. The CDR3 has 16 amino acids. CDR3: CASSPLDRGGYYEQYF. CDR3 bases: TGTGCCAGCAGTCCGTTAGACAGGGGGGGGTACTACGAGCAGTACTTC. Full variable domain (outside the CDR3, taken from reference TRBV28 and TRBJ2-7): DVKVTQSSRYLVKRTGEKVFLECVQDMDHENMFWYRQDPGLGLRLIYFSYDVKMKEKGDIPEGYSVSREKKERFSLILESASTNQTSMYLCASSPLDRGGYYEQYFGPGTRLTVT.

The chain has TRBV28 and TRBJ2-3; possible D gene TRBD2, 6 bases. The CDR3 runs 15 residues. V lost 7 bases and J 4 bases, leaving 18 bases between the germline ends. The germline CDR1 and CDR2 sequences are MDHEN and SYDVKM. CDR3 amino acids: CASNNEGLIADTQYF. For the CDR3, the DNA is TGTGCCAGCAATAACGAGGGACTTATTGCAGATACGCAGTATTTT.

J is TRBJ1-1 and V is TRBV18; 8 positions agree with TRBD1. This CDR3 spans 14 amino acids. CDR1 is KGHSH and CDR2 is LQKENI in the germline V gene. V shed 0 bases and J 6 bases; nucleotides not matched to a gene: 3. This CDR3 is CASSPPTGVAEAFF. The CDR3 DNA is TGTGCCAGCTCACCACCGACAGGGGTCGCTGAAGCTTTCTTT.

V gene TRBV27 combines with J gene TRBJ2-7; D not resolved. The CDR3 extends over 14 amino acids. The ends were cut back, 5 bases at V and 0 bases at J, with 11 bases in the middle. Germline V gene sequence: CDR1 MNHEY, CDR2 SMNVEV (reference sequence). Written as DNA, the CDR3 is TGTGCCAGCAGTCTTTCATTGGACTCCTACGAGCAGTACTTC. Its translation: CASSLSLDSYEQYF.

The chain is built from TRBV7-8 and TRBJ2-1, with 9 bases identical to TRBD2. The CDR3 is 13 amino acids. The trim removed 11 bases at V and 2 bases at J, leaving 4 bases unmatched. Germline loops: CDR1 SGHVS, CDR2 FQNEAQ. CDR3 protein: CASQREAYNEQFF. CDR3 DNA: TGTGCCTCGCAGCGGGAGGCCTACAATGAGCAGTTCTTC.

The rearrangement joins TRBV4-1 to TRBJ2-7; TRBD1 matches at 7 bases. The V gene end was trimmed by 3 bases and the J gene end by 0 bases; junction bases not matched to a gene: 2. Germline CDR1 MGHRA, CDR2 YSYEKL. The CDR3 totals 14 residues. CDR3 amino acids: CASSQGQLSYEQYF. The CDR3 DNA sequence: TGCGCCAGCAGCCAGGGACAGCTCTCCTACGAGCAGTACTTC.

The CDR3: CASSDQGAWSYNSPLHF. The CDR3 bases are TGCGCCAGCAGTGACCAGGGGGCTTGGTCCTATAATTCACCCCTCCACTTT. V usage is TRBV10-2 and J usage is TRBJ1-6; 8 nucleotides align to TRBD1. V was pared by 3 bases and J by 1 base, with 5 bases of the junction left unmatched. Per the germline V gene, CDR1 is WSHSY and CDR2 is SAAADI. The CDR3 runs 17 residues.

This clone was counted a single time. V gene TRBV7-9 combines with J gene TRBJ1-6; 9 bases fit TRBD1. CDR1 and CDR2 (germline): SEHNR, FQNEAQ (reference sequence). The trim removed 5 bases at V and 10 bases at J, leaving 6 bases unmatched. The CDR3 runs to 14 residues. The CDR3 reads CASSGDREGSPLHF. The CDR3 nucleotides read TGTGCCAGCAGCGGGGACAGGGAAGGATCACCCCTCCACTTT. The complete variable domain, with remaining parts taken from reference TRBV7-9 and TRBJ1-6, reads DTGVSQNPRHKITKRGQNVTFRCDPISEHNRLYWYRQTLGQGPEFLTYFQNEAQLEKSRLLSDRFSAERPKGSFSTLEIQRTEQGDSAMYLCASSGDREGSPLHFGNGTRLTVT.

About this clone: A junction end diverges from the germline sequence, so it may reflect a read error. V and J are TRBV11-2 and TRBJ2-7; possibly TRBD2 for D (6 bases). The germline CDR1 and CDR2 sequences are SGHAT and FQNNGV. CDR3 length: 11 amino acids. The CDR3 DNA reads TGTGCCAGCAGCTTAGATGGAGGGCCGACCTTC. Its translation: CASSLDGGPTF.

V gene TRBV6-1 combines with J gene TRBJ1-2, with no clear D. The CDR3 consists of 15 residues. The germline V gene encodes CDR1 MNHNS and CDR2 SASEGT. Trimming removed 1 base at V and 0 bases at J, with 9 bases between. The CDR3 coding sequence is TGTGCCAGCAGTGAAGGGACCTCCACTAACTATGGCTACACCTTC. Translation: CASSEGTSTNYGYTF.

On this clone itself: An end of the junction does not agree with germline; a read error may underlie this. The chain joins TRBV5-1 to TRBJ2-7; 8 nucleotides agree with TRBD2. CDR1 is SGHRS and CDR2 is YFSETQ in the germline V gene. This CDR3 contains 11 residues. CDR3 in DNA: TGCGCCAGCGGGGACGGTGGACTAGCCGTCTTC. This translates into CASGDGGLAVF.

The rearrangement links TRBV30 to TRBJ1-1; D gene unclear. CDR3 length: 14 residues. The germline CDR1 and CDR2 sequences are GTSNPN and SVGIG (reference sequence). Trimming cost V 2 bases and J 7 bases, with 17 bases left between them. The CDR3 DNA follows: TGTGCCTGGAGTCTAGGGTGGCTGGGTGGTGAAGCTTTCTTT. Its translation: CAWSLGWLGGEAFF.

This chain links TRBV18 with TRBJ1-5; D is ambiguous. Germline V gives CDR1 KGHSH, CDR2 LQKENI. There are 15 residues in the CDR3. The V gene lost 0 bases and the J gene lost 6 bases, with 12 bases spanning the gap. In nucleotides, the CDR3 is TGTGCCAGCTCACCACCATTTTTAAGCGGTCAGCCCCAGCATTTT. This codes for CASSPPFLSGQPQHF.

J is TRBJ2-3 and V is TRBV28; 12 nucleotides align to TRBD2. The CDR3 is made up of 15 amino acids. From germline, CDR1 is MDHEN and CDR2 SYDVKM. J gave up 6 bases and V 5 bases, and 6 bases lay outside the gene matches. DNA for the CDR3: TGTGCCAGCAGTCGGACTAGCGGGGTTTGGGATACGCAGTATTTT. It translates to CASSRTSGVWDTQYF.

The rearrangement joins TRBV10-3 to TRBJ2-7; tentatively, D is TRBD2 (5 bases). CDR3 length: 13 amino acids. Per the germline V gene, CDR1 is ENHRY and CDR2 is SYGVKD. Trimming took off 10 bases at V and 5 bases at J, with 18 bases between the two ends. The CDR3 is CATYAGGSNEQYF. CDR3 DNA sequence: TGTGCCACCTACGCCGGAGGCAGTAACGAGCAGTACTTC.

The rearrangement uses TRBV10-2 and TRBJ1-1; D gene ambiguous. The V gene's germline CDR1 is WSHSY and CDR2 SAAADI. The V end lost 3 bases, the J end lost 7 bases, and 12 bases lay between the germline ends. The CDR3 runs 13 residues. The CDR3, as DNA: TGCGCCAGCAGTGACTGGGCCGGTAGTGAAGCTTTCTTT. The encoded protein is CASSDWAGSEAFF.

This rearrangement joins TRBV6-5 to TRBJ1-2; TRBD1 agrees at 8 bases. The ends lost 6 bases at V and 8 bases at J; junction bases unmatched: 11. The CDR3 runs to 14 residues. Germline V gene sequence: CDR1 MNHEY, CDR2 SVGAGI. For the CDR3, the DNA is TGTGCCAGCAGAACTATACAGGGGACAGGCGGCTACACCTTC. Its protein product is CASRTIQGTGGYTF.

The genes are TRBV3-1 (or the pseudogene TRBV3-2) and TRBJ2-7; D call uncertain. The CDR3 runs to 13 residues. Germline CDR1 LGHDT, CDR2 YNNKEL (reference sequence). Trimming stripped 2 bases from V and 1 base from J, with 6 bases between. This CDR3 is CASSQTRSYEQYF. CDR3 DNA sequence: TGTGCCAGCAGCCAAACGCGTTCCTACGAGCAGTACTTC.

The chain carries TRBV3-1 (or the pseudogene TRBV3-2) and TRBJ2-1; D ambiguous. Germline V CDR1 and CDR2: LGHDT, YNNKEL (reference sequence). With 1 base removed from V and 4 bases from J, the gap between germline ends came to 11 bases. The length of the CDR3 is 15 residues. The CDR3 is CASSQGAQRYNEQFF. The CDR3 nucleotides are TGTGCCAGCAGCCAAGGCGCCCAAAGATACAATGAGCAGTTCTTC.